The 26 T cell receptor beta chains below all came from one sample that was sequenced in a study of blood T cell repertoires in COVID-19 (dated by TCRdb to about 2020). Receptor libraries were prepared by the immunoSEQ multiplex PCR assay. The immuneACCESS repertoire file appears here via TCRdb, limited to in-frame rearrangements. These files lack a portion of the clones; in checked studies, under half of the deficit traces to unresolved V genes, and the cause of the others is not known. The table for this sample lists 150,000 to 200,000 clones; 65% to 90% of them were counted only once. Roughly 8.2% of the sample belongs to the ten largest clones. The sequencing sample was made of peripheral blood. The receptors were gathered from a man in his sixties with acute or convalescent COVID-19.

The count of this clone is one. CDR3 in amino acids: CASSLDGGLGGYTF. CDR3 nucleotide sequence: TGTGCCAGCAGTCTGGACGGAGGACTTGGAGGCTACACCTTC. The rearrangement joins TRBV6-5 to TRBJ1-2; no definite D call. CDR3 length equals 14 residues. Trimming removed 5 bases at V and 8 bases at J, with 18 bases between. CDR1 and CDR2 from the germline V gene are MNHEY and SVGAGI.

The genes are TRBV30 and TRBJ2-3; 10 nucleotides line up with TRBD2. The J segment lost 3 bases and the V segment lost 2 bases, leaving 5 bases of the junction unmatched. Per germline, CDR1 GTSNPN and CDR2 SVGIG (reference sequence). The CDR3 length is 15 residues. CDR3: CAWSPSGSLTDTQYF. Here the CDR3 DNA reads TGTGCCTGGAGTCCTAGCGGGAGTCTGACAGATACGCAGTATTTT.

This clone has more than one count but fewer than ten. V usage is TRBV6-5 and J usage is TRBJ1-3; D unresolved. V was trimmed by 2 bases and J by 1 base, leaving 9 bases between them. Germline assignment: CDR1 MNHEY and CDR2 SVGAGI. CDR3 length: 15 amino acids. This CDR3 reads CASSYNRWSGNTIYF. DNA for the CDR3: TGTGCCAGCAGTTACAACAGATGGTCTGGAAACACCATATATTTT.

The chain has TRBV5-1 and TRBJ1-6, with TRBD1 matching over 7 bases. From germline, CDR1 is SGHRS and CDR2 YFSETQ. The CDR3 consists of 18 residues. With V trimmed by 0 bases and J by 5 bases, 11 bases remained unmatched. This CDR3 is CASSLDPSGGPNNSPLHF. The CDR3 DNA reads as TGCGCCAGCAGCTTGGACCCGTCAGGGGGACCGAATAATTCACCCCTCCACTTT.

This CDR3 reads CAGNTGGSGNTIYF. DNA of the CDR3: TGTGCCGGGAATACAGGAGGGTCAGGAAACACCATATATTTT. This chain uses TRBV30 with TRBJ1-3; a possible D gene is TRBD1 (5 bases). The CDR3 is 14 amino acids. V lost 8 bases, J lost 4 bases, and 18 bases lay in between. CDR1 GTSNPN and CDR2 SVGIG come from the germline V gene (reference sequence).

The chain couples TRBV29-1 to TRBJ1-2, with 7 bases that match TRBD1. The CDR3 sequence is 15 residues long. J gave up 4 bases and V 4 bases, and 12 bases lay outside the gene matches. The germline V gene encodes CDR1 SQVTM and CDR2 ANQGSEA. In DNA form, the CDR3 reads TGCAGCGTTGTATCCCGTCACAGGGGAGGCTATGGCTACACCTTC. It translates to CSVVSRHRGGYGYTF.

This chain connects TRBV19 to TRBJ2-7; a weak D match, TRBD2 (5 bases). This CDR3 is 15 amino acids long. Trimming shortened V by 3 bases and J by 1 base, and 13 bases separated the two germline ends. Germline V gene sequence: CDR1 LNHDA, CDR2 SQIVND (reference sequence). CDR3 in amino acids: CASSMEEGTSYEQYF. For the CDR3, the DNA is TGTGCCAGTAGTATGGAGGAAGGCACTTCCTACGAGCAGTACTTC.

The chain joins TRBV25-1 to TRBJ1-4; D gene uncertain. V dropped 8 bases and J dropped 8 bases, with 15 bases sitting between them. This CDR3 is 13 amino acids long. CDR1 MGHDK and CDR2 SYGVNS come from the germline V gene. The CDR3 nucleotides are TGTGCCAGCCATGAGGCTTTCGGAGAAAAACTGTTTTTT. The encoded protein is CASHEAFGEKLFF. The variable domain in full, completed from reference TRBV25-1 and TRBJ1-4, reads EADIYQTPRYLVIGTGKKITLECSQTMGHDKMYWYQQDPGMELHLIHYSYGVNSTEKGDLSSESTVSRIRTEHFPLTLESARPSHTSQYLCASHEAFGEKLFFGSGTQLSVL.

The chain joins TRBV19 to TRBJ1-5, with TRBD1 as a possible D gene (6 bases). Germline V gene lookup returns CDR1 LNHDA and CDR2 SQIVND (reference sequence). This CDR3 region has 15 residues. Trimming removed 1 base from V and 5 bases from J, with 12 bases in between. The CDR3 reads CASSIGTGSHQPQHF. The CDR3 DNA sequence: TGTGCCAGTAGTATAGGAACAGGGAGCCATCAGCCCCAGCATTTT.

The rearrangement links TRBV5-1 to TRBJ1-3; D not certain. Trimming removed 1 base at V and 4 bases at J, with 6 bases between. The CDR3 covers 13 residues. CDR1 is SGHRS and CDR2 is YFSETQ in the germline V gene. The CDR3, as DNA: TGCGCCAGCAGCTTGACAGTGGGAAACACCATATATTTT. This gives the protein CASSLTVGNTIYF. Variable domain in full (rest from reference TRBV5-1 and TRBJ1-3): KAGVTQTPRYLIKTRGQQVTLSCSPISGHRSVSWYQQTPGQGLQFLFEYFSETQRNKGNFPGRFSGRQFSNSRSEMNVSTLELGDSALYLCASSLTVGNTIYFGEGSWLTVV.

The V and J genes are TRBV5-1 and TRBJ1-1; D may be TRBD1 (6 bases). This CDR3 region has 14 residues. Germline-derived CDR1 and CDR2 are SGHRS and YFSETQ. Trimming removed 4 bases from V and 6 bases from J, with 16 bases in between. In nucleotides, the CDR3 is TGCGCCAGCAGCCCGCGGGGGGGCGGTGCTGAAGCTTTCTTT. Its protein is CASSPRGGGAEAFF.

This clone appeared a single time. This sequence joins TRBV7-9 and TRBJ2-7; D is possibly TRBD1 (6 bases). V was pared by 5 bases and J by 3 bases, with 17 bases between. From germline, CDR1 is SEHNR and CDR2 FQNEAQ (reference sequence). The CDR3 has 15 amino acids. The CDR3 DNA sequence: TGTGCCAGCAGCGCCCACGGGACACCGTTCTACGAGCAGTACTTC. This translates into CASSAHGTPFYEQYF.

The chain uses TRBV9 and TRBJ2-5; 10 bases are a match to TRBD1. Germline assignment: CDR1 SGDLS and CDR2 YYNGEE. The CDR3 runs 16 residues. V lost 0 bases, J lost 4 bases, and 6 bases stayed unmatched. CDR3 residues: CASSVATGQGIETQYF. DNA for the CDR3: TGTGCCAGCAGCGTAGCTACGGGACAGGGGATAGAGACCCAGTACTTC.

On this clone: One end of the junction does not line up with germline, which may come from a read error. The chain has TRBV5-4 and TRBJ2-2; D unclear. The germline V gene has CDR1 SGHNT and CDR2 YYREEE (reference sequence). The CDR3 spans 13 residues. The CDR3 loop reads CASSLDETGELFF. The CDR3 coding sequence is TGTGCCAGCAGTTTGGACGAGACCGGGGAGCTGTTTTTT.

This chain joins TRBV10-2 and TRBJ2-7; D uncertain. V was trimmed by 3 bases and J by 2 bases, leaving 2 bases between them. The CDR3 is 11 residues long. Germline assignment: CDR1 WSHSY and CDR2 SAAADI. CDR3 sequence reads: CASSDAYEQYF. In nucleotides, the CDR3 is TGCGCCAGCAGTGACGCCTACGAGCAGTACTTC.

In DNA, the CDR3 is TGTGCCAGCAGCCTACCGGGACAGGGGATCTACTCTGGAAACACCATATATTTT. It yields the protein CASSLPGQGIYSGNTIYF. The V call is TRBV3-1 (or the pseudogene TRBV3-2), the J call TRBJ1-3; 10 bases fit TRBD1. V was pared by 4 bases and J by 0 bases, with 9 bases of the junction left unmatched. Germline lookup yields CDR1 LGHDT and CDR2 YNNKEL (reference sequence). The CDR3 loop spans 18 amino acids.

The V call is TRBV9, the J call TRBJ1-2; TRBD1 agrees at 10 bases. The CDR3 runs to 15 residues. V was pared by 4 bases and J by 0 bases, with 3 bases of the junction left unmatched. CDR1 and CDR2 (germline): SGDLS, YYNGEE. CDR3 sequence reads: CASSSDRGANYGYTF. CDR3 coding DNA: TGTGCCAGCAGCTCGGACAGGGGGGCTAACTATGGCTACACCTTC.

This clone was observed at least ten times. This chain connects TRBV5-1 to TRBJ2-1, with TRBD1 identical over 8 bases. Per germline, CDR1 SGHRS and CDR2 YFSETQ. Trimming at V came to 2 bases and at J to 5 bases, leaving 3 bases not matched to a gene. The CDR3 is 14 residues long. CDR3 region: CASSLLTGDNEQFF. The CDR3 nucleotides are TGCGCCAGCAGCTTACTGACAGGGGACAATGAGCAGTTCTTC.

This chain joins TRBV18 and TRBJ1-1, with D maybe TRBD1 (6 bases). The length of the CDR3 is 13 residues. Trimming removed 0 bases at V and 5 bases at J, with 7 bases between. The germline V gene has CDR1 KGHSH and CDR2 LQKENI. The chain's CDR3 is CASSPPGATEAFF. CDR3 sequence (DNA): TGTGCCAGCTCACCACCGGGGGCAACTGAAGCTTTCTTT. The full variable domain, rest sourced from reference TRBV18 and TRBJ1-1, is NAGVMQNPRHLVRRRGQEARLRCSPMKGHSHVYWYRQLPEEGLKFMVYLQKENIIDESGMPKERFSAEFPKEGPSILRIQQVVRGDSAAYFCASSPPGATEAFFGQGTRLTVV.

The DNA of the CDR3 is TGTGCCAGCAGGGCACAAAGCTCCTATAATTCACCCCTCCACTTT. Amino acid sequence: CASRAQSSYNSPLHF. The J gene is TRBJ1-6, the V gene TRBV28, with D hard to call. The ends were cut back, 6 bases at V and 0 bases at J, with 9 bases in the middle. Germline values: CDR1 MDHEN, CDR2 SYDVKM. The CDR3 covers 15 residues.

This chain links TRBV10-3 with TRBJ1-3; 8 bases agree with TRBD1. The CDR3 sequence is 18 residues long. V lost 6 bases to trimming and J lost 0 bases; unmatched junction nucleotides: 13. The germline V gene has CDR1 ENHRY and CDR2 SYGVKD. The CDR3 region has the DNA TGTGCCATCAGCCCCTTTTTCTCAACAGGGGGCTCTGGAAACACCATATATTTT. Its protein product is CAISPFFSTGGSGNTIYF.

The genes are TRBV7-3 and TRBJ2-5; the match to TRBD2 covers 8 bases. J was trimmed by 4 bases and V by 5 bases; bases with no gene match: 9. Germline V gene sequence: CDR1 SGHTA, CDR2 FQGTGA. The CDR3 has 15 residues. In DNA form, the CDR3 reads TGTGCCAGCAGCCAAAGCGGGAGTGTTGGAGAGACCCAGTACTTC. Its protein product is CASSQSGSVGETQYF.

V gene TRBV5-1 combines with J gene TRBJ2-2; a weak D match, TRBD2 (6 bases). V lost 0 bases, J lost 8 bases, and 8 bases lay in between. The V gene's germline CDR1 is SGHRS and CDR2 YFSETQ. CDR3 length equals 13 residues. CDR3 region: CASSLGLEGELFF. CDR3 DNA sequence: TGCGCCAGCAGCTTGGGACTAGAAGGGGAGCTGTTTTTT.

This CDR3 is CASSYSHPGANVLTF. The CDR3 DNA sequence: TGTGCCAGCAGTTACTCACATCCTGGGGCCAACGTCCTGACTTTC. The chain couples TRBV6-5 to TRBJ2-6; D unclear. Trimming removed 0 bases at V and 2 bases at J, with 5 bases between. Germline CDR1 and CDR2: MNHEY and SVGAGI. The CDR3 is 15 residues long.

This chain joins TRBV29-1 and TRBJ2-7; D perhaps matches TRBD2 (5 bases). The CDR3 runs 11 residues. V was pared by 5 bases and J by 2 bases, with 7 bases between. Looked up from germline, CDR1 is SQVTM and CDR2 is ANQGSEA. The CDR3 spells CSVLLAYEQYF. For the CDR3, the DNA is TGCAGCGTTTTACTAGCCTACGAGCAGTACTTC.

Here the CDR3 reads CASSTPDGRARSGANVLTF. CDR3 bases: TGTGCCAGCAGCACCCCGGACGGGAGGGCCCGCTCTGGGGCCAACGTCCTGACTTTC. This chain connects TRBV13 to TRBJ2-6, with 8 bases matching TRBD2. The CDR3 loop spans 19 amino acids. V was pared by 5 bases and J by 0 bases, with 12 bases of the junction left unmatched. The germline V gene encodes CDR1 PRHDT and CDR2 FYEKMQ (reference sequence).